This passage covers 14 T cell receptor beta chains from one sample sequenced in a study of cytomegalovirus exposure and HLA in healthy donors. Measured with immunoSEQ multiplex PCR; TCRdb has only the in-frame clones, and not every one. The sample has 60,000 or so clones, about nine tenths seen once. Sequenced: PBMCs. The receptors here all came from a man younger than 30 in good health and CMV-seronegative.

The rearrangement uses TRBV13 and TRBJ2-3; 7 nucleotides line up with TRBD2. The ends lost 5 bases at V and 4 bases at J; junction bases unmatched: 0. The germline V gene has CDR1 PRHDT and CDR2 FYEKMQ (reference sequence). The CDR3 contains 12 residues. The CDR3 DNA sequence: TGTGCCAGCAGCGGGAGGGCAGATACGCAGTATTTT. This gives the protein CASSGRADTQYF.

The chain joins TRBV4-1 to TRBJ2-1; 12 nucleotides align to TRBD2. The germline gives CDR1 MGHRA, CDR2 YSYEKL. V shed 3 bases and J 5 bases; nucleotides not matched to a gene: 8. CDR3 length equals 17 residues. For the CDR3, the DNA is TGCGCCAGCAGCCATCGACTAGCGGGAGATCCCCACAATGAGCAGTTCTTC. This translates into CASSHRLAGDPHNEQFF.

This chain uses TRBV7-2 with TRBJ2-2; the match to TRBD2 covers 8 bases. Losses at the gene ends were 7 bases for V and 7 bases for J; bases not matched to a gene: 11. The CDR3 is 15 residues long. Per germline, CDR1 SGHTA and CDR2 FQGNSA. CDR3: CASTSREGGNGELFF. The CDR3 nucleotides are TGTGCCAGCACCTCTCGGGAGGGCGGAAACGGGGAGCTGTTTTTT.

The rearrangement uses TRBV7-2 and TRBJ2-7, with 7 bases lining up with TRBD2. After removal of 1 base from V and 7 bases from J, the junction contained 4 bases not matched to a gene. The CDR3 contains 13 residues. Germline V gene data show CDR1 as SGHTA and CDR2 as FQGNSA. In DNA, the CDR3 is TGTGCCAGCAGCTTAGTGGAGGGAGGGGAGCAGTACTTC. Translated, it gives CASSLVEGGEQYF.

The chain links TRBV4-1 to TRBJ2-7, with D maybe TRBD1 (5 bases). The CDR3 is 12 amino acids. V gave up 0 bases and J gave up 5 bases, with 5 bases separating them. Germline CDR1 MGHRA, CDR2 YSYEKL. CDR3 amino acids: CASSQEGDEQYF. Written as DNA, the CDR3 is TGCGCCAGCAGCCAAGAAGGGGACGAGCAGTACTTC.

J is TRBJ2-5 and V is TRBV19; TRBD1 agrees at 7 bases. Germline lookup yields CDR1 LNHDA and CDR2 SQIVND (reference sequence). The J segment lost 6 bases and the V segment lost 6 bases, leaving 1 base of the junction unmatched. This CDR3 is built from 11 residues. The CDR3: CASRTGQTQYF. The CDR3 region has the DNA TGTGCCAGTAGGACAGGGCAGACCCAGTACTTC.

V usage is TRBV7-8 and J usage is TRBJ1-2; 7 bases are a match to TRBD1. The V gene's germline CDR1 is SGHVS and CDR2 FQNEAQ. The CDR3 spans 13 residues. V shed 5 bases and J 3 bases; nucleotides not matched to a gene: 3. CDR3 amino acids: CASSATGDYGYTF. CDR3 sequence (DNA): TGTGCCAGCAGCGCAACAGGGGACTATGGCTACACCTTC.

The chain recombines TRBV18 with TRBJ2-7; TRBD1 aligns across 7 bases. CDR1 is KGHSH, CDR2 LQKENI, per germline. With V trimmed by 5 bases and J by 5 bases, 6 bases remained unmatched. This CDR3 is 13 amino acids long. The CDR3 reads CASSSTGKNEQYF. The CDR3 DNA reads TGTGCCAGCTCATCGACAGGGAAGAACGAGCAGTACTTC.

This chain connects TRBV4-3 to TRBJ1-1; possibly TRBD1 for D (5 bases). This CDR3 is 15 amino acids long. CDR1 and CDR2 (germline): LGHNA, YSLEER. V lost 0 bases and J 1 base, leaving 9 bases between the germline ends. The CDR3 sequence is CASSQEGRANTEAFF. CDR3 nucleotides: TGCGCCAGCAGCCAAGAGGGCAGGGCGAACACTGAAGCTTTCTTT.

The CDR3 DNA reads TGCGCCAGCAGCTTGCGTAGCGGGGGAAATGAGCAGTTCTTC. Protein sequence: CASSLRSGGNEQFF. The chain couples TRBV5-1 to TRBJ2-1; 9 bases map to TRBD2. V lost 1 base and J lost 7; bases outside the gene matches: 3. This CDR3 comprises 14 residues. Germline CDR1 and CDR2: SGHRS and YFSETQ.

This chain connects TRBV4-2 to TRBJ2-7, with 9 bases matching TRBD1. CDR3 length: 15 amino acids. The junction had 4 bases not matched to a gene; V was cut back by 2 bases and J by 2 bases. CDR1 is LGHNA, CDR2 YNFKEQ, per germline. The CDR3 DNA is TGTGCCAGCAGCCAATTGGGGGACAGGGCCTACGAGCAGTACTTC. The encoded protein is CASSQLGDRAYEQYF.

This chain connects TRBV5-4 to TRBJ2-1; tentatively, D is TRBD1 (5 bases). The germline V and J ends were trimmed by 4 bases and 8 bases, with 16 bases remaining between them. This CDR3 has 14 residues. CDR1 and CDR2 (germline): SGHNT, YYREEE (reference sequence). CDR3 nucleotide sequence: TGTGCCAGCAGCCCGATGGGGTTAGGGGATGAGCAGTTCTTC. Translated: CASSPMGLGDEQFF.

The chain uses TRBV28 and TRBJ2-7, with 12 positions matching TRBD1. Trimming at V came to 5 bases and at J to 4 bases, leaving 12 bases not matched to a gene. Germline CDR1 MDHEN, CDR2 SYDVKM. CDR3 length: 17 amino acids. The CDR3 bases are TGTGCCAGCAGTACCCCGGGACAGGGGGCTTATGCGTACGAGCAGTACTTC. Translated, it gives CASSTPGQGAYAYEQYF. Supplemented by reference TRBV28 and TRBJ2-7, the full variable domain reads DVKVTQSSRYLVKRTGEKVFLECVQDMDHENMFWYRQDPGLGLRLIYFSYDVKMKEKGDIPEGYSVSREKKERFSLILESASTNQTSMYLCASSTPGQGAYAYEQYFGPGTRLTVT.

The chain has TRBV29-1 and TRBJ2-1; 7 bases are a match to TRBD2. There are 13 residues in the CDR3. The J segment lost 9 bases and the V segment lost 6 bases, leaving 11 bases of the junction unmatched. Germline V CDR1 and CDR2: SQVTM, ANQGSEA. CDR3 nucleotide sequence: TGCAGCGTCCATACTGGTTGGGGGGGTGAGCAGTTCTTC. The encoded protein is CSVHTGWGGEQFF.